The sequence of this T cell receptor (beta chain) was determined in a study of metastatic and nonmetastatic thyroid tumors. In the study overall: Comparison of repertoires was carried out across blood and tumor or nodule tissue from malignant and benign thyroid patients.

Under the authors' procedure: The study's classifier, a distant-metastasis tool for papillary thyroid cancer, was built using CDR3 differences across clinicopathological groups. TCRdb reprocessed the PCR reads via MiXCR. TCRdb, not the original authors, processed these V and J calls. The sample carries more than 20,000 clones, 10% to 15% recorded once. Patients had received no treatment of any kind before thyroid surgery. This clone has a count of ten or more. What it binds is not known. General study results and limits: When malignant thyroid tumors were compared with benign nodules, TCR beta diversity was reportedly significantly higher in the malignant tumors. This held in both blood and tumor samples.

V was pared by 4 bases and J by 5 bases, with 4 bases of the junction left unmatched. The CDR3 totals 14 residues. Germline-derived CDR1 and CDR2 are SGDLS and YYNGEE. The receptor was derived from a female donor with papillary thyroid cancer or a benign thyroid nodule (not recorded which). Some clones in this sample may be carry-over from other donors' samples. The chain uses TRBV9 and TRBJ1-4; 8 nucleotides agree with TRBD1. The specimen was blood. Here the CDR3 DNA reads TGTGCCAGCAGCCCAGGGGGCAGGAATGAAAAACTGTTTTTT. Translation: CASSPGGRNEKLFF.